Each of the 16 T cell receptor beta chains below was sequenced from the same sample in a study of T cell responses to AZD1222 COVID-19 vaccine. TCRdb's table, derived via immunoSEQ multiplex PCR, lists solely in-frame clones and lacks some. In the table there are tens of thousands of clones, 87% of which are singletons. The sample consisted of peripheral blood, taken on day 0 of AZD1222 vaccination. Receptors originate from an adult in good health.

The chain employs TRBV7-9 and TRBJ1-4; a possible D gene is TRBD1 (5 bases). Germline V gene sequence: CDR1 SEHNR, CDR2 FQNEAQ (reference sequence). The V end lost 3 bases, the J end lost 5 bases, and 7 bases lay between the germline ends. This CDR3 spans 13 amino acids. This chain's CDR3 is CASSFGQNEKLFF. CDR3 in DNA: TGTGCCAGCAGCTTTGGACAAAATGAAAAACTGTTTTTT. Looking up the rest from reference TRBV7-9 and TRBJ1-4 gives the full variable domain: DTGVSQNPRHKITKRGQNVTFRCDPISEHNRLYWYRQTLGQGPEFLTYFQNEAQLEKSRLLSDRFSAERPKGSFSTLEIQRTEQGDSAMYLCASSFGQNEKLFFGSGTQLSVL.

V and J are TRBV27 and TRBJ1-3; D unclear. Germline CDR1 and CDR2: MNHEY and SMNVEV (reference sequence). V lost 3 bases to trimming and J lost 3 bases, with 9 bases between them. The CDR3 is 14 amino acids. The CDR3 protein is CASSLGGHGNTIYF. DNA of the CDR3: TGTGCCAGCAGTTTGGGAGGGCATGGAAACACCATATATTTT.

This chain joins TRBV4-3 and TRBJ1-1; the D gene is possibly TRBD1 (5 bases). V lost 1 base and J 5 bases, leaving 17 bases between the germline ends. The CDR3 is made up of 16 amino acids. Germline CDR1 is LGHNA and CDR2 is YSLEER. The CDR3 DNA follows: TGCGCCAGCAGCCAAGTAAATCAGGGAGTTGATACTGAAGCTTTCTTT. Translation gives CASSQVNQGVDTEAFF.

The chain has TRBV6-1 and TRBJ1-2, with D maybe TRBD1 (5 bases). CDR3 length: 19 residues. CDR1 is MNHNS, CDR2 SASEGT, per germline. Deletions cut 1 base from V and 2 bases from J, with 23 bases between. CDR3 loop: CASSEVGGPVGRGNYGYTF. The CDR3 DNA reads TGTGCCAGCAGTGAAGTCGGGGGACCCGTGGGACGGGGGAACTATGGCTACACCTTC.

The chain couples TRBV6-4 to TRBJ2-1; D is possibly TRBD2 (5 bases). CDR3 length: 15 residues. Germline-derived CDR1 and CDR2 are MRHNA and SNTAGT. V lost 4 bases, J lost 4 bases, and 14 bases lay in between. CDR3 in amino acids: CASSGEPFSYNEQFF. The CDR3 bases are TGTGCCAGCAGTGGGGAGCCCTTTTCGTACAATGAGCAGTTCTTC.

The genes are TRBV6-5 and TRBJ1-4, with D tentatively TRBD1 (5 bases). Trimming took off 2 bases at V and 8 bases at J, with 9 bases between the two ends. The CDR3 totals 13 residues. CDR1 and CDR2 (germline): MNHEY, SVGAGI. The CDR3 here is CASSYRGEEKLFF. Written as DNA, the CDR3 is TGTGCCAGCAGTTACAGGGGTGAGGAAAAACTGTTTTTT.

This chain uses TRBV2 with TRBJ1-5; D gene uncertain. The CDR3 has 14 amino acids. Trimming stripped 4 bases from V and 4 bases from J, with 11 bases between. Looked up from germline, CDR1 is SNHLY and CDR2 is FYNNEI. DNA of the CDR3: TGTGCCAGCAGTGCCGGTTCCAGGAATCAGCCCCAGCATTTT. As protein: CASSAGSRNQPQHF.

The chain joins TRBV6-5 to TRBJ1-5; D perhaps matches TRBD1 (5 bases). Germline CDR1 reads MNHEY; CDR2 reads SVGAGI. The ends were cut back, 7 bases at V and 0 bases at J, with 13 bases in the middle. The CDR3 loop spans 15 amino acids. The CDR3 nucleotides read TGTGCCAGCATTTCTCCAGGGTCTAGCAATCAGCCCCAGCATTTT. Its translation: CASISPGSSNQPQHF.

This clone was picked up one time. The V call is TRBV4-1, the J call TRBJ2-1; 7 bases agree with TRBD1. The V gene's germline CDR1 is MGHRA and CDR2 YSYEKL. J lost 7 bases, V lost 5 bases, and 11 bases had no gene match. The CDR3 covers 15 residues. The CDR3 region is CASSGDRVIPNEQFF. The CDR3 bases are TGCGCCAGCAGCGGTGACAGGGTAATTCCAAATGAGCAGTTCTTC.

This clone was seen more than once but under ten times. The rearrangement joins TRBV6-1 to TRBJ2-2; D remains ambiguous. V was clipped by 2 bases and J by 6 bases, with 7 bases between them. This CDR3 contains 13 residues. Germline V gene data show CDR1 as MNHNS and CDR2 as SASEGT. CDR3 nucleotides: TGTGCCAGCAGTGAATTAGGGTCCGGGGAGCTGTTTTTT. Translating it yields CASSELGSGELFF.

This clone appeared a single time. CDR3 loop: CASSSGQGWTGYTF. The CDR3 nucleotides read TGTGCCAGTAGTAGCGGACAGGGTTGGACTGGCTACACCTTC. This chain uses TRBV19 with TRBJ1-2; 8 positions match TRBD1. The trim removed 4 bases at V and 7 bases at J, leaving 8 bases unmatched. The CDR3 extends over 14 amino acids. Germline CDR1 reads LNHDA; CDR2 reads SQIVND (reference sequence).

V is TRBV7-3 and J is TRBJ2-3; 9 positions agree with TRBD2. Germline CDR1 reads SGHTA; CDR2 reads FQGTGA. The CDR3 contains 17 residues. Losses at the gene ends were 0 bases for V and 5 bases for J; bases not matched to a gene: 9. CDR3 protein: CASSLTGASGNEDTQYF. The CDR3 DNA reads as TGTGCCAGCAGCTTAACTGGTGCTAGCGGGAATGAAGATACGCAGTATTTT.

This rearrangement joins TRBV5-6 to TRBJ2-1; 9 positions match TRBD2. V lost 0 bases and J lost 4; bases outside the gene matches: 8. The CDR3 is 17 residues long. Looked up from germline, CDR1 is SGHDT and CDR2 is YYEEEE. The DNA for the CDR3 is TGTGCCAGCAGCTTGGCCCCGTTTGCGGGAGGGTACAATGAGCAGTTCTTC. This encodes CASSLAPFAGGYNEQFF.

This clone was counted a single time. V and J are TRBV5-4 and TRBJ2-1; 8 bases agree with TRBD2. The trim removed 1 base at V and 2 bases at J, leaving 5 bases unmatched. This CDR3 is 16 amino acids long. Germline CDR1 SGHNT, CDR2 YYREEE (reference sequence). The CDR3 DNA follows: TGTGCCAGCAGCTTGATAGCGGGACTCACCTACAATGAGCAGTTCTTC. Its translation: CASSLIAGLTYNEQFF.

The chain has TRBV5-1 and TRBJ2-3, with D unclear. V dropped 1 base and J dropped 13 bases, with 10 bases sitting between them. CDR3 length: 11 amino acids. Germline V lookup: CDR1 SGHRS, CDR2 YFSETQ. CDR3 sequence: CASSLLEVEYF. CDR3 nucleotide sequence: TGCGCCAGCAGCTTGTTAGAGGTGGAGTATTTT.

The J gene is TRBJ1-4, the V gene TRBV5-8; D possibly corresponds to TRBD1 (6 bases). There are 15 residues in the CDR3. Germline assignment: CDR1 SGHTS and CDR2 YDEGEE. Trimming shortened V by 4 bases and J by 6 bases, and 16 bases separated the two germline ends. CDR3 residues: CASSANRVADEKLFF. DNA for the CDR3: TGTGCCAGCAGCGCAAACAGGGTCGCAGATGAAAAACTGTTTTTT.